This entry features one T cell receptor beta chain sequence. What it binds is unknown. The sample comes from a study of cytomegalovirus exposure and HLA in healthy donors. Germline V gene sequence: CDR1 SGHTA, CDR2 FQGNSA. J gave up 5 bases and V 3 bases, and 7 bases lay outside the gene matches. The CDR3 sequence is 16 residues long. The donors were in the approximately 120-subject validation cohort; that cohort was separate from the approximately 700-subject first cohort. Sequencing used immunoSEQ multiplex PCR; TCRdb keeps in-frame clones, though not all of them. This sample carries roughly 170,000 clones, 80% to 85% of them seen once, and the ten largest clones take 2.8%. Study-wide results and caveats: Investigators reported 150 to 200 TCR beta chains as tied to cytomegalovirus. It was found in a later analysis that first-cohort TCR clusters tended to co-occur in the 120 validation repertoires. Rare TCR sequences predominated, though certain public TCRs were found in many donors.

The TCR originated in a woman aged 18-29 years in good health and CMV-seropositive. The V and J genes are TRBV7-2 and TRBJ2-3, with 11 bases aligning to TRBD2. The sample was PBMCs. CDR3 bases: TGTGCCAGCAGCTTGAGGACTAGCGGGCGGGGAGATACGCAGTATTTT. Translated: CASSLRTSGRGDTQYF.